This T cell receptor beta chain comes out of a study of shared clonotypes between healthy human individuals. Assay: immunoSEQ multiplex PCR; the TCRdb copy retains only in-frame clones and omits some. The data show around 1,100,000 clones, with about 72% seen just once and 0.89% held by the top ten. Trimming pared 2 bases from V and 4 bases from J, leaving 2 bases between. CDR3 length: 11 residues. Germline V lookup: CDR1 MNHEY, CDR2 SVGAGI. V gene TRBV6-5 combines with J gene TRBJ2-5, with no clear D. This TCR was sampled from a man in his late teens or twenties in good health. Some clones in this sample may be carry-over from other donors' samples. The specimen sequenced was memory CD4+ T cells from PBMCs. Regarding subset: CD45RA-negative fraction. CDR3 amino acids: CASSYVETQYF. CDR3 nucleotides: TGTGCCAGCAGTTACGTAGAGACCCAGTACTTC.